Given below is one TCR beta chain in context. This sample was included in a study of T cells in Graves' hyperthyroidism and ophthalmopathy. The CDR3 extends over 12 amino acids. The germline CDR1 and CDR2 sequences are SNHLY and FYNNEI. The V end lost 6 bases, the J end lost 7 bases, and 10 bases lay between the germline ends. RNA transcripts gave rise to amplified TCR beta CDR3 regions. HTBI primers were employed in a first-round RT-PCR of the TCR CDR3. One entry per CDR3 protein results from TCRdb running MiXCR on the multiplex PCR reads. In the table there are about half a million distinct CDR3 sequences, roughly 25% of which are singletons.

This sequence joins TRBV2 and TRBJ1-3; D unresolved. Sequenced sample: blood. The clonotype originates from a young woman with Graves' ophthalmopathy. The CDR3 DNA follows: TGTGCCAGCAGCCTACTAAGGAACACCATATATTTT. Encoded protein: CASSLLRNTIYF.